This T cell receptor beta chain was sequenced for a study of blood T cell repertoires in COVID-19. Across the whole study: Samples taken during acute and convalescent COVID-19 were collected in the United States, Italy and Spain. The analysed material was cDNA or gDNA that came from T cells, B-cell-depleted T cells, or PBMCs.

Authors' analysis steps: Amplifying reference gene primers gave estimates of nucleated cell counts. TCRdb keeps only in-frame clones here, not all; method: immunoSEQ multiplex PCR. V and J calls and clone size are those listed in that table; D and trimming were worked out from the DNA. This sample has 150,000 to 200,000 clones, with less than 90% found just once. Participant-given clinical history determined each cohort assignment. This TCR was recovered from a woman younger than 45 who had been exposed to COVID-19. Material: PBMCs or T cells enriched from blood (not recorded which).

The CDR3: CASSSLGGQEAQFF. The CDR3, as DNA: TGTGCCAGCAGTTCGCTTGGGGGCCAAGAAGCGCAGTTCTTC. The chain recombines TRBV7-2 with TRBJ2-1, with D possibly TRBD1 on 6 matching bases. From germline, CDR1 is SGHTA and CDR2 FQGNSA. The CDR3 covers 14 residues. V was trimmed by 6 bases and J by 12 bases, leaving 21 bases between them.